This T cell receptor beta chain was documented in a study of blood T cell repertoires in COVID-19 (dated by TCRdb to 2018 to 2020). The study in broad terms: The collaborator samples originated in the United States, Italy and Spain and spanned the acute and convalescent phases of COVID-19. Subjects who had been exposed to COVID-19, were actively infected with it, or had recovered from it provided the deeply sampled blood TCRbeta repertoires that made up the dataset. The samples were drawn from the first 160 participants of the ongoing ImmuneRACE study and from over 950 subjects provided by 6 global collaborators. The prospective study material was composed of cDNA or gDNA derived from T cells, B-cell-depleted T cells, or PBMCs. The repertoires were made available in a free public database intended to serve as a resource for research on the immune response to SARS-CoV-2. HLA class I and class II types, where available, came from metadata supplied by the sample provider rather than from assay-based typing. Nearly every sample came with metadata listing a de-identified subject ID, COVID-19 status, age in years and sex.

TCRbeta CDR3 regions were amplified from genomic DNA using the immunoSEQ Assay, a bias-controlled multiplex PCR. Processing in the source paper ran as follows. The number of nucleated cells in each sample was estimated from the amplification of reference gene primers within the assay. To quantify the absolute abundance of each unique TCRbeta CDR3 rearrangement, sequence reads were collapsed and filtered. For each sample, productive Simpson clonality was calculated as the square root of Simpson's diversity index across productive rearrangements. The immuneACCESS repertoire file appears here via TCRdb, limited to in-frame rearrangements. These files lack a portion of the clones; in checked studies, under half of the deficit traces to unresolved V genes, and the cause of the others is not known. The V and J calls and clone size are taken from that table; D and trimming were inferred from the DNA. A total of roughly 160,000 clones appear in this sample, 85% of them only once. The ten largest make up 6.5% to 9.5% of the sample.

Relative to germline, V is missing 4 bases and J is missing 7 bases, with 2 bases of the junction outside any gene match. The CDR3 starts with the cysteine, ends with the phenylalanine, and has 13 residues. The retained sequence is limited to the CDR3, 39 bases, with the frame set at the first base. CDR1 and CDR2, looked up from the germline V gene, are MDHEN and SYDVKM. A remark on this clone: There is no known antigen for this receptor. No base quality values were provided; no much bigger clone lies one nucleotide off.

The research as a whole found: Clinical and demographic metadata were provided uncurated, with the amount varying by source and participant.

One collaborating source in Seattle enrolled patients during active infection and followed them longitudinally through the course of disease. Whole blood was collected in K2EDTA tubes by collaborating institutions according to the institutions' own protocols. Collaborator samples were shipped for TCRbeta analysis as frozen whole blood, isolated PBMCs, or DNA extracted from either sample type. Sequenced: peripheral blood. The chain is assembled from TRBV28 and TRBJ1-4; TRBD1 aligns with 8 central bases. The source is a woman of 80 years or more with COVID-19, enrolled during active disease. The CDR3 loop reads CASSSGQVEKLFF. In nucleotide form, the sequence is TGTGCCAGCAGTTCGGGACAGGTTGAAAAACTGTTTTTT.